The 22 T cell receptor beta chains given below trace back to one sample, sequenced in a study of cytomegalovirus exposure and HLA in healthy donors. Sequenced by immunoSEQ multiplex PCR; TCRdb stores in-frame clones only, minus some. This table holds roughly 98,000 clones, roughly 84% found once. The sample taken for sequencing was PBMCs. The receptor source for this set is a man between 18 and 35 years old in good health and CMV-seropositive.

The V gene is TRBV5-8, the J gene TRBJ1-6; the D is unclear. Germline V lookup: CDR1 SGHTS, CDR2 YDEGEE. V lost 0 bases and J lost 0, with 13 bases in between. CDR3 length: 18 amino acids. The CDR3 spells CASSLGLAASSYNSPLHF. The CDR3 region has the DNA TGTGCCAGCAGCTTGGGTCTTGCGGCGAGCTCCTATAATTCACCCCTCCACTTT.

This clone was detected once. V gene TRBV11-3 combines with J gene TRBJ2-7; 8 bases are shared with TRBD1. Per the germline V gene, CDR1 is SGHNT and CDR2 is YENEEA. CDR3 length: 14 amino acids. J lost 5 bases, V lost 6 bases, and 9 bases had no gene match. The CDR3 here is CASSLDRGNNEQYF. In DNA form, the CDR3 reads TGTGCCAGCAGTCTCGACAGGGGAAACAACGAGCAGTACTTC.

The rearrangement links TRBV18 to TRBJ2-2, with D possibly being TRBD2 (6 bases). CDR1 and CDR2 (germline): KGHSH, LQKENI. The V gene lost 1 base and the J gene lost 4 bases, with 13 bases spanning the gap. This CDR3 has 16 residues. DNA of the CDR3: TGTGCCAGCTCACCACTTCTCATGGGAGGCACCGGGGAGCTGTTTTTT. Protein product: CASSPLLMGGTGELFF.

The CDR3 loop reads CASTLTGGTATYEQYF. Written as DNA, the CDR3 is TGCGCCAGCACGTTAACAGGGGGCACAGCTACCTACGAGCAGTACTTC. This sequence joins TRBV10-2 and TRBJ2-7, with 9 bases lining up with TRBD1. This CDR3 spans 16 amino acids. After removal of 7 bases from V and 2 bases from J, the junction contained 12 bases not matched to a gene. Germline V lookup: CDR1 WSHSY, CDR2 SAAADI.

The chain couples TRBV11-3 to TRBJ2-7; a possible D gene is TRBD2 (6 bases). CDR3 length: 15 amino acids. V lost 5 bases, J lost 2 bases, and 16 bases lay in between. Germline CDR1 SGHNT, CDR2 YENEEA. The CDR3 sequence: CASSEPGASAYEQYF. As DNA, the CDR3 is TGTGCCAGCAGCGAGCCTGGTGCTAGCGCCTACGAGCAGTACTTC. Drawing the rest from reference TRBV11-3 and TRBJ2-7, the complete variable domain is EAGVVQSPRYKIIEKKQPVAFWCNPISGHNTLYWYLQNLGQGPELLIRYENEEAVDDSQLPKDRFSAERLKGVDSTLKIQPAELGDSAVYLCASSEPGASAYEQYFGPGTRLTVT.

This chain links TRBV11-3 with TRBJ2-4, with 10 bases identical to TRBD1. Germline values: CDR1 SGHNT, CDR2 YENEEA. J lost 7 bases, V lost 5 bases, and 8 bases had no gene match. The CDR3 totals 15 residues. The CDR3 nucleotides read TGTGCCAGCAGCCAGGCCCCGGGACAGGGGAACATTCAGTACTTC. It yields the protein CASSQAPGQGNIQYF.

The V call is TRBV15, the J call TRBJ1-3, with no clear D. This CDR3 has 18 residues. V was clipped by 0 bases and J by 0 bases, with 15 bases between them. Germline V gene sequence: CDR1 LNHNV, CDR2 YYDKDF (reference sequence). CDR3 nucleotide sequence: TGTGCCACCAGCAGAGAGGTAGGGTTCGGAGGCTCTGGAAACACCATATATTTT. This translates into CATSREVGFGGSGNTIYF.

This chain joins TRBV7-2 and TRBJ2-1; TRBD2 might be the D (6 bases). The CDR3 is 16 amino acids. V was pared by 1 base and J by 7 bases, with 17 bases between. CDR1 is SGHTA and CDR2 is FQGNSA in the germline V gene. The CDR3, as DNA: TGTGCCAGCAGCTTAGAGTCGCGGGATACTAGAAATGAGCAGTTCTTC. Its protein product is CASSLESRDTRNEQFF.

In nucleotides, the CDR3 is TGCGCCAGCAGCCAAGGTCGCGGGGGGAAAGAGACCCAGTACTTC. Amino acids: CASSQGRGGKETQYF. This sequence joins TRBV4-3 and TRBJ2-5, with 8 bases that match TRBD2. Looked up from germline, CDR1 is LGHNA and CDR2 is YSLEER. V was pared by 1 base and J by 3 bases, with 4 bases of the junction left unmatched. The CDR3 length is 15 residues.

The chain combines TRBV7-3 with TRBJ2-2; 11 bases are a match to TRBD2. V gave up 0 bases and J gave up 4 bases; unmatched junction bases: 4. This CDR3 spans 17 amino acids. CDR1 and CDR2 from the germline V gene are SGHTA and FQGTGA. The CDR3 nucleotides are TGTGCCAGCAGCTTAACACCGGGACTAGCGGCCACCGGGGAGCTGTTTTTT. Its protein is CASSLTPGLAATGELFF.

This clone was observed a handful of times. The V call is TRBV27, the J call TRBJ2-7; possibly TRBD1 for D (6 bases). CDR1 MNHEY and CDR2 SMNVEV come from the germline V gene (reference sequence). The CDR3 spans 15 residues. V lost 6 bases to trimming and J lost 3 bases, with 18 bases between them. The CDR3 sequence: CASSPTGNPYYEQYF. The CDR3 DNA reads as TGTGCCAGCAGCCCTACAGGGAACCCATACTACGAGCAGTACTTC.

The chain combines TRBV29-1 with TRBJ1-2; possibly TRBD1 for D (5 bases). The CDR3 runs 13 residues. The V gene's germline CDR1 is SQVTM and CDR2 ANQGSEA. V lost 2 bases and J 0 bases, leaving 7 bases between the germline ends. The CDR3 coding sequence is TGCAGCGTTGAATCAGGGTCTAACTATGGCTACACCTTC. Translating it yields CSVESGSNYGYTF.

The sample holds one count of this clone. V usage is TRBV4-2 and J usage is TRBJ1-3; D is possibly TRBD1 (6 bases). CDR1 is LGHNA, CDR2 YNFKEQ, per germline. V lost 4 bases to trimming and J lost 0 bases, with 10 bases between them. The CDR3 runs to 15 residues. This CDR3 reads CASSRDISSGNTIYF. The CDR3 bases are TGTGCCAGCAGCCGGGACATCTCCTCTGGAAACACCATATATTTT.

The V gene is TRBV27, the J gene TRBJ2-4, with 11 bases fitting TRBD2. From germline, CDR1 is MNHEY and CDR2 SMNVEV (reference sequence). This CDR3 contains 17 residues. J lost 7 bases, V lost 2 bases, and 10 bases had no gene match. The CDR3 here is CASSLRPTSGIVNIQYF. CDR3 DNA sequence: TGTGCCAGCAGTTTACGACCGACTAGCGGGATCGTTAACATTCAGTACTTC.

V is TRBV29-1 and J is TRBJ2-1; 10 bases are shared with TRBD2. The germline V gene encodes CDR1 SQVTM and CDR2 ANQGSEA. The CDR3 sequence is 13 residues long. V gave up 7 bases and J gave up 4 bases; unmatched junction bases: 4. The CDR3 sequence is CSGGTSAYNEQFF. The CDR3 DNA follows: TGCAGCGGAGGGACTAGCGCTTACAATGAGCAGTTCTTC.

Here the CDR3 reads CASSKAADSGNTIYF. The DNA for the CDR3 is TGTGCCAGCAGCAAAGCCGCAGACTCTGGAAACACCATATATTTT. This chain connects TRBV21-1 to TRBJ1-3; TRBD1 reflects the table's D call only, with no check against the DNA. TRBV21-1 is described as a pseudogene. CDR3 length: 15 amino acids.

This chain links TRBV18 with TRBJ2-7; TRBD2 might be the D (7 bases). In germline, CDR1 is KGHSH, CDR2 LQKENI. V lost 6 bases and J 7 bases, leaving 25 bases between the germline ends. This CDR3 spans 16 amino acids. The CDR3 nucleotides read TGTGCCAGCTCCCCCCGAGGTGGGGGGGCCGGTACGGAGCAGTACTTC. Translation gives CASSPRGGGAGTEQYF.

The rearrangement uses TRBV10-3 and TRBJ1-2; a weak D match, TRBD1 (6 bases). This CDR3 has 15 residues. V lost 1 base and J 4 bases, leaving 13 bases between the germline ends. Germline loops: CDR1 ENHRY, CDR2 SYGVKD. CDR3 sequence (DNA): TGTGCCATCAGTGAGTTTCGGGGGGCTGTCTATGGCTACACCTTC. Translating it yields CAISEFRGAVYGYTF.

The rearrangement uses TRBV5-4 and TRBJ2-1; TRBD2 matches 11 bases. From germline, CDR1 is SGHNT and CDR2 YYREEE (reference sequence). The CDR3 has 16 residues. V gave up 4 bases and J gave up 1 base; unmatched junction bases: 4. The CDR3 DNA follows: TGTGCCAGCAGCCCTACTAGCGGGAGTTCCTACAATGAGCAGTTCTTC. This sequence encodes CASSPTSGSSYNEQFF.

The V and J genes are TRBV7-2 and TRBJ2-2; D may be TRBD1 (6 bases). Germline V lookup: CDR1 SGHTA, CDR2 FQGNSA. The CDR3 loop spans 16 amino acids. V was clipped by 5 bases and J by 0 bases, with 13 bases between them. In DNA form, the CDR3 reads TGTGCCAGCAGCCCAAATACAGGGTCGAACACCGGGGAGCTGTTTTTT. The encoded protein is CASSPNTGSNTGELFF.

This clone was found a few times. This sequence joins TRBV5-4 and TRBJ1-2; perhaps TRBD1 as D (5 bases). The length of the CDR3 is 16 residues. Trimming pared 0 bases from V and 4 bases from J, leaving 16 bases between. Looked up from germline, CDR1 is SGHNT and CDR2 is YYREEE (reference sequence). The CDR3, as DNA: TGTGCCAGCAGCTTGGGTTTGCAAGACAGCCGCTATGGCTACACCTTC. It codes for CASSLGLQDSRYGYTF.

This chain uses TRBV11-2 with TRBJ2-1, with 9 bases fitting TRBD1. The CDR3 contains 15 residues. Germline values: CDR1 SGHAT, CDR2 FQNNGV. V lost 5 bases and J lost 3; bases outside the gene matches: 5. CDR3: CASSKRQGDYNEQFF. The CDR3 DNA is TGTGCCAGCAGCAAAAGACAGGGGGACTACAATGAGCAGTTCTTC.